The 30 T cell receptor beta chains listed next were all sequenced from one sample in a study of blood T cell repertoires in COVID-19. Sequencing used immunoSEQ multiplex PCR; TCRdb keeps in-frame clones, though not all of them. The sample has tens of thousands of clones, approximately 84% seen once; the top ten hold under 15%. Source material: peripheral blood. The receptors derive from a woman in her seventies in a cohort sampled during active COVID-19.

The CDR3 region has the DNA TGTGCCACCAGTGATTCCAGGGTGTGGGAGACCCAGTACTTC. The encoded protein is CATSDSRVWETQYF. The chain is built from TRBV24-1 and TRBJ2-5; D may be TRBD1 (5 bases). The V gene's germline CDR1 is KGHDR and CDR2 SFDVKD. CDR3 length: 14 residues. Trimming left V 2 bases short and J 5 bases short, with 11 bases between.

This sequence joins TRBV19 and TRBJ2-1, with D possibly matching TRBD2 (6 bases). Germline CDR1 reads LNHDA; CDR2 reads SQIVND (reference sequence). The CDR3 has 17 amino acids. V gave up 1 base and J gave up 8 bases, with 21 bases separating them. The CDR3 DNA reads TGTGCCAGTAGTATAGCTTCGACTAGACTCTGGAAGTATGAGCAGTTCTTC. Translation: CASSIASTRLWKYEQFF.

V and J are TRBV11-2 and TRBJ2-7; 9 bases align to TRBD2. CDR3 length equals 16 residues. Trimming cost V 0 bases and J 2 bases; bases outside gene matches: 5. Looked up from germline, CDR1 is SGHAT and CDR2 is FQNNGV. The CDR3 DNA reads TGTGCCAGCAGCTTAGATGGGGTAGCGGGGGCCTACGAGCAGTACTTC. It translates to CASSLDGVAGAYEQYF.

The chain employs TRBV19 and TRBJ1-3; TRBD1 matches at 7 bases. The CDR3 totals 16 residues. Germline V CDR1 and CDR2: LNHDA, SQIVND (reference sequence). The V segment lost 4 bases and the J segment 2 bases; nucleotides outside the gene matches: 8. The CDR3 bases are TGTGCCAGTAGTAACAGCCGGGACAGACCTGGAAACACCATATATTTT. Its protein is CASSNSRDRPGNTIYF.

This chain uses TRBV6-5 with TRBJ1-1, with 7 bases aligning to TRBD1. The CDR3 has 16 residues. V dropped 2 bases and J dropped 5; count of bases not matched to a gene: 11. The V gene's germline CDR1 is MNHEY and CDR2 SVGAGI. The CDR3 spells CASSYDPGGRGTEAFF. DNA of the CDR3: TGTGCCAGCAGTTACGACCCAGGGGGAAGGGGGACTGAAGCTTTCTTT.

The CDR3 nucleotides are TGTGCCAGCAGCTACGGACATAGGGATGAGCAGTTCTTC. This codes for CASSYGHRDEQFF. The V gene is TRBV7-9, the J gene TRBJ2-1; D is perhaps TRBD1 (5 bases). CDR3 length: 13 amino acids. Trimming took 4 bases from V and 8 from J, leaving 12 bases between them. Germline loops: CDR1 SEHNR, CDR2 FQNEAQ (reference sequence).

The chain carries TRBV6-5 and TRBJ1-1, with D maybe TRBD1 (6 bases). The CDR3 consists of 13 residues. Deletions cut 10 bases from V and 2 bases from J, with 14 bases between. Looked up from germline, CDR1 is MNHEY and CDR2 is SVGAGI. CDR3 sequence (DNA): TGTGCCACCATGAGACAGGCAAACACTGAAGCTTTCTTT. As protein: CATMRQANTEAFF.

This clone has only a few counts. CDR3 in DNA: TGTGCCAGCGGGACTAGCGGTCGCTCCTACAATGAGCAGTTCTTC. Its translation: CASGTSGRSYNEQFF. This chain links TRBV7-2 with TRBJ2-1; 11 nucleotides line up with TRBD2. Germline assignment: CDR1 SGHTA and CDR2 FQGNSA. The junction had 3 bases not matched to a gene; V was cut back by 8 bases and J by 0 bases. The CDR3 length is 15 residues.

The rearrangement uses TRBV18 and TRBJ2-7, with 12 bases that match TRBD2. Germline V lookup: CDR1 KGHSH, CDR2 LQKENI. J lost 6 bases, V lost 6 bases, and 9 bases had no gene match. The CDR3 is 15 amino acids. CDR3 protein: CASSLTSGSDGEQYF. CDR3 nucleotide sequence: TGTGCCAGCTCCCTGACTAGCGGGAGTGATGGCGAGCAGTACTTC.

The chain links TRBV5-4 to TRBJ2-1; 8 nucleotides align to TRBD2. J lost 6 bases, V lost 1 base, and 3 bases had no gene match. The CDR3 is 14 residues long. The germline CDR1 and CDR2 sequences are SGHNT and YYREEE (reference sequence). For the CDR3, the DNA is TGTGCCAGCAGCTTGTACGGGGGGGGCAATGAGCAGTTCTTC. As protein: CASSLYGGGNEQFF.

The V call is TRBV28, the J call TRBJ2-1; TRBD2 aligns across 8 bases. The CDR3 contains 15 residues. The germline V gene has CDR1 MDHEN and CDR2 SYDVKM. The V and J ends lost 1 base and 8 bases, in that order; junction bases with no gene match: 7. DNA for the CDR3: TGTGCCAGCAGTTTATATAGCGGGGAGGTCGATGAGCAGTTCTTC. Its protein is CASSLYSGEVDEQFF.

The rearrangement uses TRBV25-1 and TRBJ2-7; 7 bases align to TRBD1. Germline trimming cut 4 bases from V and 3 bases from J; bases unmatched to any gene: 9. The CDR3 totals 15 residues. The germline CDR1 and CDR2 sequences are MGHDK and SYGVNS. CDR3 amino acids: CASSADRVADYEQYF. The CDR3 DNA is TGTGCCAGCAGTGCCGACAGGGTTGCTGACTACGAGCAGTACTTC.

The V gene is TRBV19, the J gene TRBJ2-1; no reliable D call. Germline V gene lookup returns CDR1 LNHDA and CDR2 SQIVND (reference sequence). With 3 bases removed from V and 0 bases from J, the gap between germline ends came to 9 bases. The CDR3 spans 15 residues. CDR3 nucleotides: TGTGCCAGTAGTATGTCTAGGAGCTCCTACAATGAGCAGTTCTTC. Translating gives CASSMSRSSYNEQFF.

The chain recombines TRBV28 with TRBJ1-5, with 7 bases fitting TRBD1. Germline CDR1 MDHEN, CDR2 SYDVKM. This CDR3 contains 15 residues. V lost 5 bases, J lost 5 bases, and 9 bases stayed unmatched. CDR3 residues: CASSHPTGDDQPQHF. The CDR3 bases are TGTGCCAGCAGTCACCCCACAGGGGATGATCAGCCCCAGCATTTT.

V gene TRBV19 combines with J gene TRBJ2-1, with D perhaps TRBD1 (5 bases). V was shortened by 3 bases and J by 8 bases, with 17 bases between the two germline ends. CDR3 length: 15 residues. Looked up from germline, CDR1 is LNHDA and CDR2 is SQIVND (reference sequence). CDR3 coding DNA: TGTGCCAGTAGTATCGGCCCCAGAATAGGGGATGAGCAGTTCTTC. Translated: CASSIGPRIGDEQFF.

The count of this clone is one. The rearrangement joins TRBV19 to TRBJ2-5; a weak D match, TRBD1 (6 bases). The CDR3 is 16 amino acids. The germline V gene has CDR1 LNHDA and CDR2 SQIVND (reference sequence). V shed 6 bases and J shed 5 bases, with 22 bases lying between them. The CDR3 reads CASRPRPGDGMETQYF. The CDR3 DNA sequence: TGTGCCAGTAGACCCCGGCCAGGGGACGGGATGGAGACCCAGTACTTC.

The chain links TRBV9 to TRBJ1-4, with TRBD1 as a possible D gene (6 bases). The CDR3 totals 16 residues. Trimming stripped 0 bases from V and 1 base from J, with 10 bases between. Germline V gene lookup returns CDR1 SGDLS and CDR2 YYNGEE. CDR3 region: CASSVGLQGTNEKLFF. DNA of the CDR3: TGTGCCAGCAGCGTAGGGTTACAGGGAACTAATGAAAAACTGTTTTTT.

The gene calls are TRBV6-5 and TRBJ2-7, with D perhaps matching TRBD2 (5 bases). This CDR3 comprises 12 residues. The ends were cut back, 6 bases at V and 6 bases at J, with 12 bases in the middle. Germline assignment: CDR1 MNHEY and CDR2 SVGAGI. CDR3 DNA: TGTGCCAGCAGGCAGGAGGTGGGCGAGCAGTACTTC. As protein: CASRQEVGEQYF.

This sequence joins TRBV9 and TRBJ2-1; 9 bases match TRBD1. Germline V gives CDR1 SGDLS, CDR2 YYNGEE. Germline trimming cut 7 bases from V and 6 bases from J; bases unmatched to any gene: 20. CDR3 size: 18 residues. Written as DNA, the CDR3 is TGTGCCAGCTCGAATCGACCTCTCCGGGACAGGGACCCCAATGAGCAGTTCTTC. Encoded protein: CASSNRPLRDRDPNEQFF. Looking up the rest from reference TRBV9 and TRBJ2-1 gives the full variable domain: DSGVTQTPKHLITATGQRVTLRCSPRSGDLSVYWYQQSLDQGLQFLIQYYNGEERAKGNILERFSAQQFPDLHSELNLSSLELGDSALYFCASSNRPLRDRDPNEQFFGPGTRLTVL.

The chain is built from TRBV25-1 and TRBJ2-7, with 9 nucleotides matching TRBD1. This CDR3 has 14 amino acids. Per germline, CDR1 MGHDK and CDR2 SYGVNS. Trimming removed 2 bases from V and 2 bases from J; junction bases left unmatched: 1. CDR3 nucleotides: TGTGCCAGCAGTGAAGGGACAGGGCCCTACGAGCAGTACTTC. Translating gives CASSEGTGPYEQYF.

DNA for the CDR3: TGTGCCAGCAGCTCACAGGGGGAGCTCGGGGAGCTGTTTTTT. Its translation: CASSSQGELGELFF. V gene TRBV5-6 combines with J gene TRBJ2-2, with 8 bases that match TRBD1. The J segment lost 7 bases and the V segment lost 3 bases, leaving 5 bases of the junction unmatched. The CDR3 loop spans 14 amino acids. Germline CDR1 is SGHDT and CDR2 is YYEEEE.

The V call is TRBV9, the J call TRBJ2-3; D is unresolved. Trimming shortened V by 3 bases and J by 0 bases, and 8 bases separated the two germline ends. The CDR3 totals 14 residues. The germline V gene encodes CDR1 SGDLS and CDR2 YYNGEE. The CDR3 DNA is TGTGCCAGCAGCGGAGGTCGTAGCACAGATACGCAGTATTTT. Its protein is CASSGGRSTDTQYF.

The V and J genes are TRBV19 and TRBJ2-1; D may be TRBD2 (6 bases). CDR1 is LNHDA and CDR2 is SQIVND in the germline V gene (reference sequence). Deletions cut 3 bases from V and 1 base from J, with 13 bases between. CDR3 length: 16 amino acids. The CDR3 loop reads CASSIIGGRSYNEQFF. The CDR3, as DNA: TGTGCCAGTAGTATTATTGGGGGGAGGTCCTACAATGAGCAGTTCTTC.

J is TRBJ1-5 and V is TRBV19; 7 bases map to TRBD1. From germline, CDR1 is LNHDA and CDR2 SQIVND (reference sequence). V gave up 4 bases and J gave up 7 bases; unmatched junction bases: 7. The CDR3 sequence is 14 residues long. CDR3 amino acids: CASSNRGEEQPQHF. Written as DNA, the CDR3 is TGTGCCAGTAGTAACAGGGGAGAGGAACAGCCCCAGCATTTT.

The chain uses TRBV5-1 and TRBJ1-2, with a possible D match to TRBD1 (5 bases). Germline V gene lookup returns CDR1 SGHRS and CDR2 YFSETQ. The CDR3 contains 14 residues. Trimming shortened V by 0 bases and J by 0 bases, and 6 bases separated the two germline ends. In DNA form, the CDR3 reads TGCGCCAGCAGCTTGGCAGGGCCTAACTATGGCTACACCTTC. It specifies CASSLAGPNYGYTF.

The J gene is TRBJ1-1, the V gene TRBV12-3 or TRBV12-4; 7 bases fit TRBD1. The CDR3 totals 13 residues. With 7 bases clipped from V and 8 bases from J, the junction kept 10 bases outside the gene matches. The CDR3 region has the DNA TGTGCCAGCACCGGACAGGCGGGGGGGGAAGCTTTCTTT. Residues: CASTGQAGGEAFF.

This clone was found a few times. CDR3 sequence: CARSLQGAGKNTEAFF. The CDR3 DNA reads as TGTGCCAGAAGCTTGCAGGGGGCAGGAAAGAACACTGAAGCTTTCTTT. The chain couples TRBV7-5 to TRBJ1-1; the table gives TRBD1 as D, unverified against the DNA. TRBV7-5 is described as a pseudogene. There are 16 residues in the CDR3.

The rearrangement joins TRBV5-4 to TRBJ2-3; 7 nucleotides align to TRBD2. This CDR3 spans 15 amino acids. Trimming took 1 base from V and 4 from J; bases not matched to a gene: 6. Germline V lookup: CDR1 SGHNT, CDR2 YYREEE (reference sequence). DNA of the CDR3: TGTGCCAGCAGCTTGCTGCGGGAGCCCCCAGATACGCAGTATTTT. It specifies CASSLLREPPDTQYF.

This chain connects TRBV10-3 to TRBJ2-7; 7 nucleotides line up with TRBD1. CDR3 size: 14 residues. The V gene end was trimmed by 5 bases and the J gene end by 2 bases; junction bases not matched to a gene: 6. Germline CDR1 and CDR2: ENHRY and SYGVKD. Here the CDR3 DNA reads TGTGCCATCAGTCCGGGACAGTCTACCTACGAGCAGTACTTC. Translation: CAISPGQSTYEQYF.

The chain couples TRBV10-1 to TRBJ1-1; TRBD1 agrees at 9 bases. Unmatched junction bases numbered 3, after V lost 8 bases and J lost 2 bases. Germline CDR1 and CDR2: WNHNN and SYGVQD (reference sequence). This CDR3 contains 13 residues. The CDR3 spells CASRTGENTEAFF. The CDR3 DNA reads as TGCGCCAGCCGGACAGGGGAAAACACTGAAGCTTTCTTT.